This is a list of T cell receptor beta chains from one sample in a study of blood T cell repertoires in COVID-19. Produced via immunoSEQ multiplex PCR; TCRdb's table is partial and in-frame only. This sample has approximately 350,000 clones; 70% to 90% occur once, and the top ten carry about 2.9%. Sequencing input: peripheral blood. Receptors were obtained from a woman aged 25 to 39 with COVID-19, enrolled during active disease. Both conserved end residues are part of each CDR3. The D gene is left open where the match is weak. The size of a clone is reported for some rows only, either as once, few or many, or as a class for expanded clones.

>TRBV6-4|TRBJ1-1|.|.
CASSDSWGLATEAFF
TGTGCCAGCAGTGACTCCTGGGGACTGGCCACTGAAGCTTTCTTT
>TRBV6-1|TRBJ1-3|TRBD1|once
CASSEVTGGGNTIYF
TGTGCCAGCAGTGAAGTTACAGGGGGAGGAAACACCATATATTTT
>TRBV4-3|TRBJ2-3|TRBD1|once
CASSQGTGLDTQYF
TGCGCCAGCAGCCAAGGGACAGGATTAGATACGCAGTATTTT
>TRBV5-6|TRBJ1-2|.|.
CASSVDSYGYTF
TGTGCCAGCAGCGTGGACAGCTATGGCTACACCTTC
>TRBV5-4|TRBJ2-5|TRBD1|.
CASSSRTGEETQYF
TGTGCCAGCAGCTCCCGGACAGGGGAAGAGACCCAGTACTTC
>TRBV2|TRBJ1-1|.|.
CASSVEGGNTEAFF
TGTGCCAGCAGTGTAGAGGGTGGGAACACTGAAGCTTTCTTT
>TRBV29-1|TRBJ2-1|.|.
CSVRKGHPWFF
TGCAGCGTTCGGAAGGGACACCCGTGGTTCTTC
>TRBV5-1|TRBJ2-3|TRBD1|once
CASSPGQGAGDTQYF
TGCGCCAGCAGCCCCGGACAGGGGGCTGGAGATACGCAGTATTTT
>TRBV27|TRBJ2-1|TRBD2|.
CASTPGAGVEFF
TGTGCCAGCACCCCCGGGGCGGGAGTTGAATTCTTC
>TRBV4-3|TRBJ1-1|TRBD1|once
CASSQATGQGSTEAFF
TGCGCCAGCAGCCAAGCTACGGGACAGGGGAGCACTGAAGCTTTCTTT
>TRBV28|TRBJ2-3|.|.
CASSFEASTDTQYF
TGTGCCAGCAGTTTTGAAGCGTCTACAGATACGCAGTATTTT
>TRBV2|TRBJ1-1|TRBD1|.
CANTRDRVRTTEAFF
TGTGCCAACACCCGGGACAGGGTTCGGACCACTGAAGCTTTCTTT
>TRBV27|TRBJ2-7|.|.
CASSSFYEQYF
TGTGCCAGCAGTTCTTTCTACGAGCAGTACTTC
>TRBV12-5|TRBJ2-1|.|.
CASGFSLNEQFF
TGTGCTAGTGGTTTCTCGCTAAATGAGCAGTTCTTC
>TRBV6-6|TRBJ1-5|.|once
CASSLIRGGDQPQHF
TGTGCCAGCAGCCTCATCAGGGGTGGCGATCAGCCCCAGCATTTT
>TRBV28|TRBJ1-2|TRBD1|.
CASRDGTGLGYTF
TGTGCCAGCAGAGACGGGACAGGGCTAGGCTACACCTTC
>TRBV19|TRBJ2-2|TRBD1|.
CASSQQGAAGELFF
TGTGCCAGTAGCCAACAGGGGGCGGCCGGGGAGCTGTTTTTT
>TRBV2|TRBJ2-2|.|.
CASSEGQFTGELFF
TGTGCCAGCAGTGAAGGACAGTTCACCGGGGAGCTGTTTTTT
>TRBV2|TRBJ1-2|.|.
CASSDLPTERALYGYTF
TGTGCCAGCAGTGACTTACCGACTGAGCGGGCCCTCTATGGCTACACCTTC
>TRBV5-6|TRBJ2-2|TRBD2|few
CASSLGLAANTGELFF
TGTGCCAGCAGCCTCGGACTAGCGGCAAACACCGGGGAGCTGTTTTTT
>TRBV6-5|TRBJ2-2|.|once
CASSSYGGTGELFF
TGTGCCAGCAGTTCGTATGGCGGCACCGGGGAGCTGTTTTTT
>TRBV5-6|TRBJ1-2|TRBD1|.
CASSGLQGASIYGYTF
TGTGCCAGCAGCGGATTACAGGGGGCGTCCATCTATGGCTACACCTTC
>TRBV2|TRBJ1-4|.|.
CASSDPRNEEKLFF
TGTGCCAGCAGTGATCCCAGGAATGAAGAAAAACTGTTTTTT
>TRBV3-1/TRBV3-2|TRBJ1-1|.|once
CASSPGNINTEAFF
TGTGCCAGCAGCCCGGGAAATATTAACACTGAAGCTTTCTTT
>TRBV19|TRBJ1-5|.|.
CASSPQTGYSNQPQHF
TGTGCCAGTAGTCCGCAGACAGGTTATAGCAATCAGCCCCAGCATTTT
>TRBV7-9|TRBJ2-2|.|.
CASSSQGRGELFF
TGTGCCAGCAGCTCACAGGGTCGCGGGGAGCTGTTTTTT
>TRBV6-2/TRBV6-3|TRBJ2-1|.|.
CASSYPPNEQFF
TGTGCCAGCAGTTACCCCCCGAATGAGCAGTTCTTC
>TRBV6-6|TRBJ2-5|TRBD1|.
CASTKNRDRGRETQYF
TGTGCCAGCACCAAAAACCGGGACAGGGGGCGGGAGACCCAGTACTTC
>TRBV5-1|TRBJ2-6|.|.
CASSESGAGANVLTF
TGCGCCAGCAGCGAATCAGGGGCCGGGGCCAACGTCCTGACTTTC
>TRBV19|TRBJ2-3|TRBD2|once
CASLGGLVGGTDTQYF
TGTGCCTCCTTGGGGGGACTAGTTGGGGGCACAGATACGCAGTATTTT
>TRBV29-1|TRBJ2-1|.|.
CSANTGIYNEQFF
TGCAGCGCCAATACAGGGATCTACAATGAGCAGTTCTTC
>TRBV9|TRBJ2-2|.|.
CASSVGHENTGELFF
TGTGCCAGCAGCGTAGGGCACGAGAACACCGGGGAGCTGTTTTTT
>TRBV28|TRBJ2-3|TRBD2|.
CASSFIAGVVYF
TGTGCCAGCAGTTTTATAGCGGGGGTAGTGTATTTT
>TRBV30|TRBJ2-1|.|.
CAWSASRTGGSYNEQFF
TGTGCCTGGAGTGCGTCCCGGACCGGAGGCTCCTACAATGAGCAGTTCTTC
>TRBV15|TRBJ1-4|.|.
CATSRGGARNEKLFF
TGTGCCACCAGCAGGGGAGGGGCGCGTAATGAAAAACTGTTTTTT
>TRBV9|TRBJ2-1|TRBD2|.
CASSVERFGTSGYNEQFF
TGTGCCAGCAGCGTAGAAAGGTTCGGGACTAGCGGATACAATGAGCAGTTCTTC
>TRBV3-1/TRBV3-2|TRBJ2-1|TRBD2|once
CASSQSGTSGGEHEQFF
TGTGCCAGCAGCCAATCCGGGACTAGCGGGGGAGAGCATGAGCAGTTCTTC
>TRBV9|TRBJ2-1|TRBD1|.
CASSVVDREQFF
TGTGCCAGCAGCGTAGTGGACAGGGAGCAGTTCTTC
>TRBV3-1/TRBV3-2|TRBJ2-7|.|few
CASSSFWLVDF
TGTGCCAGCAGCAGCTTTTGGCTAGTCGACTTC
>TRBV7-9|TRBJ1-2|TRBD1|few
CASSLGTGANYGYTF
TGTGCCAGCAGCTTAGGAACAGGGGCGAACTATGGCTACACCTTC
>TRBV28|TRBJ1-6|.|.
CASNLLMEGDSPLHF
TGTGCCAGCAACCTGTTAATGGAAGGGGATTCACCCCTCCACTTT
>TRBV24-1|TRBJ2-3|TRBD2|.
CATSDPGVAGPDTQYF
TGTGCCACCAGTGACCCTGGGGTAGCGGGGCCAGATACGCAGTATTTT
>TRBV19|TRBJ2-3|.|once
CASSGRGVLDTQYF
TGTGCCAGTTCTGGCAGGGGAGTTCTGGATACGCAGTATTTT
>TRBV6-6|TRBJ1-2|TRBD1|.
CASSYPPDRGPYGYTF
TGTGCCAGCAGTTACCCCCCCGACAGGGGTCCCTATGGCTACACCTTC
>TRBV7-9|TRBJ1-2|TRBD1|.
CASSSQDRGWLGGYTF
TGTGCCAGCAGCTCTCAGGACAGGGGGTGGTTGGGAGGCTACACCTTC
>TRBV28|TRBJ2-4|.|.
CASRQTDAKNIQYF
TGTGCCAGCAGGCAGACAGATGCCAAAAACATTCAGTACTTC
>TRBV7-2|TRBJ2-3|.|.
CASSSPFKGGRGTDTQYF
TGTGCCAGCAGCTCCCCTTTTAAAGGGGGAAGGGGAACAGATACGCAGTATTTT
>TRBV5-5|TRBJ2-7|TRBD1|.
CASSVYEGQGRYEQYF
TGTGCCAGCAGCGTCTACGAGGGACAGGGGCGCTACGAGCAGTACTTC
>TRBV4-3|TRBJ2-5|TRBD1|.
CASSQEQGAGETQYF
TGCGCCAGCAGCCAGGAACAGGGGGCAGGAGAGACCCAGTACTTC
>TRBV5-1|TRBJ1-2|TRBD1|.
CASSLDRGDGYTF
TGCGCCAGCAGCTTGGACAGGGGGGATGGCTACACCTTC
>TRBV5-4|TRBJ2-4|.|.
CASSLGIGVKNIQYF
TGTGCCAGCAGCTTGGGGATCGGAGTTAAAAACATTCAGTACTTC
>TRBV5-1|TRBJ1-1|.|.
CASSLGNRVNTEAFF
TGCGCCAGCAGCTTGGGTAATAGAGTGAACACTGAAGCTTTCTTT
>TRBV27|TRBJ2-3|TRBD1|.
CASSSPGTGVPTQYF
TGTGCCAGCAGTTCCCCGGGTACAGGGGTCCCTACGCAGTATTTT
>TRBV7-2|TRBJ1-2|.|.
CASSPSQGRFNYGYTF
TGTGCCAGCAGCCCATCACAGGGAAGATTTAACTATGGCTACACCTTC
>TRBV5-5|TRBJ1-5|.|.
CASSHPGVAQPQHF
TGTGCCAGCAGCCACCCAGGGGTTGCTCAGCCCCAGCATTTT